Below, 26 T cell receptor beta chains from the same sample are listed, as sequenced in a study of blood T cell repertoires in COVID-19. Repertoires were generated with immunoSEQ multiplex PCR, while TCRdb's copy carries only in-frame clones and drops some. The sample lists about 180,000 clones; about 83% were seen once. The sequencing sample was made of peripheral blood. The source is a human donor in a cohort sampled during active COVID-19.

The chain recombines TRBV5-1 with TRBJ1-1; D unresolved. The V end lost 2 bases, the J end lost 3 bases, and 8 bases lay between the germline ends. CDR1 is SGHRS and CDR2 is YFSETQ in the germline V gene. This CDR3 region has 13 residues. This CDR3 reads CASSFGMDTEAFF. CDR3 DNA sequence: TGCGCCAGCAGCTTCGGGATGGACACTGAAGCTTTCTTT.

The CDR3 region has the DNA TGCAGTGCTAGTGTCCAGGAAGCTTTCTTT. Protein sequence: CSASVQEAFF. The rearrangement links TRBV20-1 to TRBJ1-1; D remains unclear. This CDR3 contains 10 residues. Trimming left V 3 bases short and J 8 bases short, with 7 bases between. Germline CDR1 reads DFQATT; CDR2 reads SNEGSKA (reference sequence).

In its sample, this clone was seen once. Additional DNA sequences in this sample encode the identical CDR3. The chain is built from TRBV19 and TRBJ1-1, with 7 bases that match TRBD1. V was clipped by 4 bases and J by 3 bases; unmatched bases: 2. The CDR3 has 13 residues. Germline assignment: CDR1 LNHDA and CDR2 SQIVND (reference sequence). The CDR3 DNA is TGTGCCAGTAGTACCGACAGGGACACTGAAGCTTTCTTT. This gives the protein CASSTDRDTEAFF.

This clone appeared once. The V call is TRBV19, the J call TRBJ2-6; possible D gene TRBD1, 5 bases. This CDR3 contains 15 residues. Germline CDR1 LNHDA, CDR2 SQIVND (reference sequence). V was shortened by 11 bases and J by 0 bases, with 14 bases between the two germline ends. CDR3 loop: CAAKLQGSGANVLTF. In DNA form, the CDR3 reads TGTGCCGCCAAACTTCAGGGCTCTGGGGCCAACGTCCTGACTTTC.

Here the CDR3 reads CASSSSDRGREGNQPQHF. In DNA, the CDR3 is TGTGCCAGCAGCTCTTCGGACAGGGGGCGGGAGGGCAATCAGCCCCAGCATTTT. This chain joins TRBV7-9 and TRBJ1-5; 11 bases are a match to TRBD1. J was trimmed by 2 bases and V by 4 bases; bases with no gene match: 10. From germline, CDR1 is SEHNR and CDR2 FQNEAQ (reference sequence). This CDR3 comprises 18 residues.

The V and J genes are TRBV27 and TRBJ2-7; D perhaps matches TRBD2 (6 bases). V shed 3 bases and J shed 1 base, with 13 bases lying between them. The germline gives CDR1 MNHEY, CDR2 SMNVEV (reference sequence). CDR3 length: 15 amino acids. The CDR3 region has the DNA TGTGCCAGCAGTTTTCGCCTAGCGATTTCCTACGAGCAGTACTTC. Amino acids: CASSFRLAISYEQYF.

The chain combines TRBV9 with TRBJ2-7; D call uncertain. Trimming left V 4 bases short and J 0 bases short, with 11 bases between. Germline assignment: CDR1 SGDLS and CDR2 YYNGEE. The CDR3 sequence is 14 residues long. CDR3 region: CASSPHGTSYEQYF. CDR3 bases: TGTGCCAGCAGCCCTCACGGTACCTCCTACGAGCAGTACTTC.

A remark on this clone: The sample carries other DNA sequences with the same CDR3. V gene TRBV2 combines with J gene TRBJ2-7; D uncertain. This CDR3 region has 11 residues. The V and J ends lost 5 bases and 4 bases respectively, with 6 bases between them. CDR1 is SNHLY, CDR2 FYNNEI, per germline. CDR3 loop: CASSPAYEQYF. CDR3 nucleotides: TGTGCCAGCAGTCCAGCGTACGAGCAGTACTTC.

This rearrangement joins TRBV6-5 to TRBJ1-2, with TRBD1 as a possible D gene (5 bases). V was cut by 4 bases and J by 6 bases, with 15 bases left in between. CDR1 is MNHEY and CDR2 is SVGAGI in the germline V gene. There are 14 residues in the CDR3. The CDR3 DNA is TGTGCCAGCAGTTCCCACCAGGGAGGGGATGGCTACACCTTC. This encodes CASSSHQGGDGYTF.

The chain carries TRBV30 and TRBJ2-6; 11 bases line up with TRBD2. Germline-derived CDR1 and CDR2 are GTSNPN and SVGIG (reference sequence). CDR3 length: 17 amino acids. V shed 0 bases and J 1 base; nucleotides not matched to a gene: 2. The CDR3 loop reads CAWSVTSGVSGANVLTF. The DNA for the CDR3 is TGTGCCTGGAGTGTGACTAGCGGGGTTTCTGGGGCCAACGTCCTGACTTTC.

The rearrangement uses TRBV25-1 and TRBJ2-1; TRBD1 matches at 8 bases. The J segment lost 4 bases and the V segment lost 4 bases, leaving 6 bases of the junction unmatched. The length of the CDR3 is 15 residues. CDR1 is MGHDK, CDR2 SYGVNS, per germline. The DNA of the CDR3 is TGTGCCAGCAGTGCCCCGACAGGGGAGTACAATGAGCAGTTCTTC. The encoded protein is CASSAPTGEYNEQFF.

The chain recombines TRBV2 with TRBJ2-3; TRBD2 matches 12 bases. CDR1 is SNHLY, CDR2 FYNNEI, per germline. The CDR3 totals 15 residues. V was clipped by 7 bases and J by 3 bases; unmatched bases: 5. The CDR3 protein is CASTTSGRWTDTQYF. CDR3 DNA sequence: TGTGCCAGCACCACTAGCGGGAGGTGGACAGATACGCAGTATTTT.

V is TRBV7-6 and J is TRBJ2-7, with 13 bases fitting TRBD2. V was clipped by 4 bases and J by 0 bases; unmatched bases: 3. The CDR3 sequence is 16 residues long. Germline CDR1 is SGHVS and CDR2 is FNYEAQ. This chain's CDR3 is CASSSWTSGSSYEQYF. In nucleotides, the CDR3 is TGTGCCAGCAGCTCATGGACTAGCGGGAGCTCCTACGAGCAGTACTTC.

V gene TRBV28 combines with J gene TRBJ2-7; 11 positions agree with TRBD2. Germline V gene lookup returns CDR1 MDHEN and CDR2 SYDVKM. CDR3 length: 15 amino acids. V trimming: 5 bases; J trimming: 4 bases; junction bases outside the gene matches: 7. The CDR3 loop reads CASSVAGGPGYEQYF. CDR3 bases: TGTGCCAGCAGTGTAGCGGGAGGGCCGGGGTACGAGCAGTACTTC.

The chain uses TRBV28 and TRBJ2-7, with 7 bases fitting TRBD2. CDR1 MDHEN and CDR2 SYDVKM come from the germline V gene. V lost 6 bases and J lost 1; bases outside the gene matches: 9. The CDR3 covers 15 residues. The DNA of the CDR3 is TGTGCCAGCAGCCCTGCGGGGGACCCTTCCTACGAGCAGTACTTC. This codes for CASSPAGDPSYEQYF.

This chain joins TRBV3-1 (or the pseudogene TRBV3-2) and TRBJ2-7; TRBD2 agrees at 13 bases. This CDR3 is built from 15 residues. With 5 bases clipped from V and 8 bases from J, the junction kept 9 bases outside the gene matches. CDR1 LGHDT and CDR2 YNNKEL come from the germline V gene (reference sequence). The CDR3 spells CASSYSATSGRQQYF. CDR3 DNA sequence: TGTGCCAGCAGCTATTCGGCGACTAGCGGGAGGCAGCAGTACTTC.

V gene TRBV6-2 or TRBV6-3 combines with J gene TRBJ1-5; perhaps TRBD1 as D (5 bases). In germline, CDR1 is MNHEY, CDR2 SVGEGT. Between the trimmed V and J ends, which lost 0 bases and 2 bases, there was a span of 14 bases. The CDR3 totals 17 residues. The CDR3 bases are TGTGCCAGCAGTTACTCCCGGGGGGGTAATGGCAATCAGCCCCAGCATTTT. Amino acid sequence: CASSYSRGGNGNQPQHF.

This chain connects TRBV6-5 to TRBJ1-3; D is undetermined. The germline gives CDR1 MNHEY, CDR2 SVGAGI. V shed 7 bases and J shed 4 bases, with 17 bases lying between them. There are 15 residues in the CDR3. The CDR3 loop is CASTREGAPGNTIYF. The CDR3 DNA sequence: TGTGCCAGCACCCGAGAGGGCGCCCCCGGAAACACCATATATTTT.

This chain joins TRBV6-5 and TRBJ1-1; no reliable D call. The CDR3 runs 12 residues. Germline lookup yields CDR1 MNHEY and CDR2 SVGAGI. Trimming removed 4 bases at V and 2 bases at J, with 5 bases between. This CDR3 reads CASSLANTEAFF. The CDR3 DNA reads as TGTGCCAGCAGTTTAGCAAACACTGAAGCTTTCTTT.

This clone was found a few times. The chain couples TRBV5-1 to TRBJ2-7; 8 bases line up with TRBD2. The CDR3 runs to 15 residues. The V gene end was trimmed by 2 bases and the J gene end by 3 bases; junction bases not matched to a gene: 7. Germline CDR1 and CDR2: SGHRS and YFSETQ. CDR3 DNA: TGCGCCAGCAGCTTAGATGGGACTAGAGGCTACGAGCAGTACTTC. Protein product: CASSLDGTRGYEQYF.

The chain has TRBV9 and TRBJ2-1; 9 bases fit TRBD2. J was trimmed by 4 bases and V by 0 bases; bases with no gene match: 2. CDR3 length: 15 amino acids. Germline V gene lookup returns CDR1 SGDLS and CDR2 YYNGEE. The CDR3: CASSVVAGEYNEQFF. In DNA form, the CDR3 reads TGTGCCAGCAGCGTAGTAGCGGGGGAGTACAATGAGCAGTTCTTC.

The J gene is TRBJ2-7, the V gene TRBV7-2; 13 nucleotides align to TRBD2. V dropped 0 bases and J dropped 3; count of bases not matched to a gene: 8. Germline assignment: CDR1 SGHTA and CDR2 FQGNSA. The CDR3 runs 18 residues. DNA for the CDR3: TGTGCCAGCAGCTTAGCCATACCGGGACTAGCGGGGAACTACGAGCAGTACTTC. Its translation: CASSLAIPGLAGNYEQYF.

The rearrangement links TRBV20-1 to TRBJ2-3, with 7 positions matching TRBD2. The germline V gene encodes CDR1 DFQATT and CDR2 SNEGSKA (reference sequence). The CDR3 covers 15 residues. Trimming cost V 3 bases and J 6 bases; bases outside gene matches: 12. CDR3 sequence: CSASVKAGFIDTQYF. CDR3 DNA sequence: TGCAGTGCTAGTGTAAAAGCGGGGTTCATCGATACGCAGTATTTT.

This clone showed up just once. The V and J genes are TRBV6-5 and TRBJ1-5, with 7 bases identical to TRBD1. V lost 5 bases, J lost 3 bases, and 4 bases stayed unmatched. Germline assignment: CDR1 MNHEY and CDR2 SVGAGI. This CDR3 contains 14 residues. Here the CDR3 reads CASSRTGPNQPQHF. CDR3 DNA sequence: TGTGCCAGCAGTAGGACAGGCCCCAATCAGCCCCAGCATTTT.

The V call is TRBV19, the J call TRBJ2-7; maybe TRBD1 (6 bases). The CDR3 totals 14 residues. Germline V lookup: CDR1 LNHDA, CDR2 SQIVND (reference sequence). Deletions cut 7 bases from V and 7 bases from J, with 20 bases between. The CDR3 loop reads CASTSGDRRVEQYF. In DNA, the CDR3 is TGTGCCAGTACCTCAGGAGACAGGCGGGTAGAGCAGTACTTC.

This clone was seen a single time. CDR3: CASSLSRGSLYEQYF. The CDR3 DNA reads as TGTGCCAGCAGCTTAAGTCGGGGGAGCCTTTACGAGCAGTACTTC. This chain joins TRBV7-2 and TRBJ2-7; maybe TRBD2 (6 bases). The CDR3 runs to 15 residues. Germline V CDR1 and CDR2: SGHTA, FQGNSA. V shed 2 bases and J shed 4 bases, with 15 bases lying between them.